Below, 10 T cell receptor beta chains from the same sample are listed, as sequenced in a study of T cell repertoires in cytomegalovirus infection. Each CDR3 protein is one row after TCRdb ran MiXCR on the reads. Of a few hundred thousand distinct CDR3 sequences in the sample, roughly an eighth are singletons; the top ten hold 8.8%. Material: PBMCs. The receptor source for this set is a human donor in good health (CMV status not recorded). Some clones in this sample may be carry-over from other donors' samples.

This clonotype was observed at least ten times. J is TRBJ2-1 and V is TRBV7-2, with D maybe TRBD1 (6 bases). This CDR3 is 14 amino acids long. V dropped 9 bases and J dropped 5 bases, with 17 bases sitting between them. Germline assignment: CDR1 SGHTA and CDR2 FQGNSA. CDR3 coding DNA: TGTGCCAGTGACGGTGGACAGAGAAACAATGAGCAGTTCTTC. Residues: CASDGGQRNNEQFF.

The table lists this clonotype with many counts. This sequence joins TRBV6-6 and TRBJ2-1, with D uncertain. This CDR3 has 16 amino acids. V dropped 2 bases and J dropped 0 bases, with 11 bases sitting between them. The germline CDR1 and CDR2 sequences are MNHNY and SVGAGI (reference sequence). The DNA for the CDR3 is TGTGCCAGCAGTTACGGAGCGTCAAGCTCCTACAATGAGCAGTTCTTC. Protein sequence: CASSYGASSSYNEQFF.

This clonotype was detected a few times. CDR3 amino acids: CASSTPGTGNEAFF. In nucleotides, the CDR3 is TGTGCCAGTAGTACGCCCGGGACAGGGAATGAAGCTTTCTTT. This chain connects TRBV19 to TRBJ1-1; 9 nucleotides match TRBD1. V shed 4 bases, J shed 7 bases, and the junction held 7 bases outside the gene matches. CDR1 and CDR2 from the germline V gene are LNHDA and SQIVND (reference sequence). This CDR3 region has 14 residues.

V usage is TRBV20-1 and J usage is TRBJ1-1, with D possibly TRBD1 on 6 matching bases. This CDR3 is 14 amino acids long. Looked up from germline, CDR1 is DFQATT and CDR2 is SNEGSKA (reference sequence). The V end was cut by 2 bases, the J end by 0 bases, with 10 bases between. CDR3 residues: CSARYRELNTEAFF. CDR3 nucleotides: TGCAGTGCTAGATACAGGGAACTGAACACTGAAGCTTTCTTT.

This rearrangement joins TRBV7-8 to TRBJ1-1; TRBD1 is a possible D gene (5 bases). The germline V gene has CDR1 SGHVS and CDR2 FQNEAQ. The CDR3 has 14 amino acids. V lost 1 base and J lost 8, with 14 bases in between. As DNA, the CDR3 is TGTGCCAGCAGCTTAGGGGGGACGGCGGGGGAAGCTTTCTTT. It specifies CASSLGGTAGEAFF.

This clonotype was seen a handful of times. The chain links TRBV4-1 to TRBJ2-1; 12 bases are a match to TRBD2. Germline CDR1 and CDR2: MGHRA and YSYEKL. V gave up 0 bases and J gave up 9 bases; unmatched junction bases: 9. This CDR3 is built from 17 residues. CDR3 bases: TGCGCCAGCAGCCAAGATCCCCCTAGCGGGGGGGCCCCTGAGCAGTTCTTC. Protein sequence: CASSQDPPSGGAPEQFF.

The CDR3 DNA reads TGTGCCGGGCGGCGGACGTCGAACACCGGGGAGCTGTTTTTT. The encoded protein is CAGRRTSNTGELFF. J is TRBJ2-2 and V is TRBV6-2 or TRBV6-3, with D hard to call. CDR3 length equals 14 residues. Trimming cost V 11 bases and J 0 bases, with 13 bases left between them. CDR1 and CDR2 from the germline V gene are MNHEY and SVGEGT.

This clonotype turned up a few times. V is TRBV12-3 or TRBV12-4 and J is TRBJ1-4; TRBD1 agrees at 8 bases. V shed 2 bases and J 10 bases; nucleotides not matched to a gene: 9. The CDR3 runs 15 residues. The CDR3 loop reads CASSLPRTGLRKLFF. CDR3 DNA: TGTGCCAGCAGTTTACCTCGGACAGGGTTGCGAAAACTGTTTTTT.

This clonotype was counted a few times. The J gene is TRBJ2-1, the V gene TRBV6-1; 8 bases are shared with TRBD1. The germline V gene has CDR1 MNHNS and CDR2 SASEGT. The CDR3 is 15 residues long. After removal of 6 bases from V and 6 bases from J, the junction contained 10 bases not matched to a gene. In nucleotides, the CDR3 is TGTGCCAGCAGGAGGACAGGGTTCCCTCTCAATGAGCAGTTCTTC. Translating gives CASRRTGFPLNEQFF.

This chain joins TRBV6-2 or TRBV6-3 and TRBJ2-2; no definite D call. Germline CDR1 MNHEY, CDR2 SVGEGT. The CDR3 contains 15 residues. Deletions cut 7 bases from V and 2 bases from J, with 14 bases between. CDR3 in amino acids: CASIRAVSNTGELFF. The CDR3 region has the DNA TGTGCCAGCATCCGGGCCGTCTCCAACACCGGGGAGCTGTTTTTT.